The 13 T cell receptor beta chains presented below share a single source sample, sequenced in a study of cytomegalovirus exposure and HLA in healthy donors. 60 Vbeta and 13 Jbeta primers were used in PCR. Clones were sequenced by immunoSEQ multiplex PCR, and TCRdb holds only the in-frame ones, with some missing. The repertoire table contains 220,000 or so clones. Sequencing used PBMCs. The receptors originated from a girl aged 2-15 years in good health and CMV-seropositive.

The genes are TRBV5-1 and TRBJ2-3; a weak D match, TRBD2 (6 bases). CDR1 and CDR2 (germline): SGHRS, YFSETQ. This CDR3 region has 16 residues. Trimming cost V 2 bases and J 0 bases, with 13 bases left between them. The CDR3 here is CASSFGAGPSTDTQYF. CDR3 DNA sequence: TGCGCCAGCAGCTTCGGAGCGGGTCCTAGCACAGATACGCAGTATTTT.

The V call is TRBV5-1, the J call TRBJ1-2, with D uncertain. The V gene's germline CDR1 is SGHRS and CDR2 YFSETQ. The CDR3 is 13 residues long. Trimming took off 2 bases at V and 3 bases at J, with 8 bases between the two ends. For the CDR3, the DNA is TGCGCCAGCAGCTTTACCGCGGACTATGGCTACACCTTC. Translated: CASSFTADYGYTF.

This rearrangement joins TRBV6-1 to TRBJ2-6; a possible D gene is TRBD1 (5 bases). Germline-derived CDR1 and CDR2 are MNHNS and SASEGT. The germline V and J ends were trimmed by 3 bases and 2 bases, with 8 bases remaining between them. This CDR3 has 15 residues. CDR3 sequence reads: CASSEGRTGANVLTF. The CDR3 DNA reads TGTGCCAGCAGTGAGGGGCGGACTGGGGCCAACGTCCTGACTTTC.

The CDR3 nucleotides read TGTGCCAGCAGCTTAATGGGAGGATCTCTCGGTAGCGAGCAGTACTTC. It specifies CASSLMGGSLGSEQYF. The V call is TRBV13, the J call TRBJ2-5; weak D call: TRBD2 (6 bases). The DNA end favors TRBJ2-7, so the J call may be wrong. Germline CDR1 reads PRHDT; CDR2 reads FYEKMQ (reference sequence). The CDR3 length is 16 residues.

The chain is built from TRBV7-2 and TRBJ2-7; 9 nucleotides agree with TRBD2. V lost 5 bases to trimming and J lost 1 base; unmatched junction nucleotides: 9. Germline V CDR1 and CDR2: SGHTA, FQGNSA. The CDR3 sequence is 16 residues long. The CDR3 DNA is TGTGCCAGCAGCCCCCCTCCGGGACTAGCTTCCTACGAGCAGTACTTC. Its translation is CASSPPPGLASYEQYF.

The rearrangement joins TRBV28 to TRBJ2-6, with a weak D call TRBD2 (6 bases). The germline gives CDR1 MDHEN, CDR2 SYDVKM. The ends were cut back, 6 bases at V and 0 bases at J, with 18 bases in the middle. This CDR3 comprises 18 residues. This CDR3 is CASRQKPTGSSGANVLTF. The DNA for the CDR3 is TGTGCCAGCAGACAAAAACCCACCGGGAGCTCTGGGGCCAACGTCCTGACTTTC.

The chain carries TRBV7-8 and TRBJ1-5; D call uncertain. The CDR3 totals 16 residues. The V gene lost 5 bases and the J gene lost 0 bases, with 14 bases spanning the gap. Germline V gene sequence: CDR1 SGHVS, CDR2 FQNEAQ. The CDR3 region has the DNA TGTGCCAGCAGCCCCAGATCCGATTTTAGCAATCAGCCCCAGCATTTT. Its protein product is CASSPRSDFSNQPQHF.

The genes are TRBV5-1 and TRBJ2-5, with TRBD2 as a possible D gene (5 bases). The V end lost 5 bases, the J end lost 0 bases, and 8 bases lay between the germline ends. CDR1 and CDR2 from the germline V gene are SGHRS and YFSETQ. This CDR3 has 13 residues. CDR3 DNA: TGCGCCAGCAGAACCGGGGACCAAGAGACCCAGTACTTC. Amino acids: CASRTGDQETQYF.

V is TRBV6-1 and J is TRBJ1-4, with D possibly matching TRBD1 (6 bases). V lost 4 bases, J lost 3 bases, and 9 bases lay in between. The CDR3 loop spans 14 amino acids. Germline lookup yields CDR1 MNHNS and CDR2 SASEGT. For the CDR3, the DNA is TGTGCCAGCAGTGCAGGGGTCTCTAATGAAAAACTGTTTTTT. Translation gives CASSAGVSNEKLFF.

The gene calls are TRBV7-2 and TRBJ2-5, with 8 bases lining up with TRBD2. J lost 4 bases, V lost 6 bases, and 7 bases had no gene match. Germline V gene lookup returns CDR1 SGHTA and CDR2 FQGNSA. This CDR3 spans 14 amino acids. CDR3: CASRPGLAAETQYF. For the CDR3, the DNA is TGTGCCAGCAGACCAGGACTAGCAGCAGAGACCCAGTACTTC.

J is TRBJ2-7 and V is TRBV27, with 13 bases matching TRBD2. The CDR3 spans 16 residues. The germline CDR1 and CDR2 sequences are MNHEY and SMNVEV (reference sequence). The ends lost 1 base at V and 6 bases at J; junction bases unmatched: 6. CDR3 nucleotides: TGTGCCAGCAGTTTATTCGGACTAGCGGGAGCACGCGAGCAGTACTTC. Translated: CASSLFGLAGAREQYF.

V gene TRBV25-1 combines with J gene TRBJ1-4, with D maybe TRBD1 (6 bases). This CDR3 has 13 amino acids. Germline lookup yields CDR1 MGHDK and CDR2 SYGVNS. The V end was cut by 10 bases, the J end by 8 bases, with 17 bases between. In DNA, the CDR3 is TGTGCCAACACACACAGGGTAGGCGAAAAACTGTTTTTT. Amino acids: CANTHRVGEKLFF.

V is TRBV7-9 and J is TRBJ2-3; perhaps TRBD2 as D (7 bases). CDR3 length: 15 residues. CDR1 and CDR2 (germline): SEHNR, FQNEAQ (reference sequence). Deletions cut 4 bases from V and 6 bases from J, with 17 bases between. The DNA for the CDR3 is TGTGCCAGCAGCTCGACAAGGGGGGGTGAGGATACGCAGTATTTT. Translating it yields CASSSTRGGEDTQYF.